Following are 20 T cell receptor beta chains from one sample sequenced in a study of blood T cells in healthy people across ages. The second PCR ran roughly 7 to 11 cycles with a sample-barcoded 5' primer and J-beta primers. TCRdb recomputed calls from the 5' RACE reads with MiXCR, one row per CDR3 protein. The repertoire holds hundreds of thousands of distinct CDR3 sequences, with just under 25% as singletons. These same data were also listed under a study on T cells of mothers and their children.

The sequenced sample was blood. The receptors shown here come from a boy between 10 and 17 years old in good health.

Details on this clonotype: The junction departs from germline at one end; a sequencing error may be responsible. The rearrangement links TRBV20-1 to TRBJ2-5; D gene uncertain. The J call may be faulty, since TRBJ2-1 better matches the DNA end. CDR3 length equals 13 residues. Germline assignment: CDR1 DFQATT and CDR2 SNEGSKA (reference sequence). CDR3 protein: CSARGGSHNEQFF. CDR3 coding DNA: TGCAGTGCTAGAGGTGGCTCCCACAATGAGCAGTTCTTC.

The chain recombines TRBV27 with TRBJ2-1; D call uncertain. The V gene lost 9 bases and the J gene lost 5 bases, with 2 bases spanning the gap. The V gene's germline CDR1 is MNHEY and CDR2 SMNVEV (reference sequence). The CDR3 is 9 residues long. CDR3 DNA sequence: TGTGCCAGAAACAATGAGCAGTTCTTC. Amino acids: CARNNEQFF.

This clonotype appeared a few times. This chain uses TRBV28 with TRBJ2-7; D call uncertain. The CDR3 loop spans 13 amino acids. V was pared by 5 bases and J by 0 bases, with 8 bases between. Germline values: CDR1 MDHEN, CDR2 SYDVKM. CDR3 residues: CASSPRVSYEQYF. DNA for the CDR3: TGTGCCAGCAGTCCACGGGTCTCCTACGAGCAGTACTTC.

This clonotype was seen more than once but under ten times. The rearrangement joins TRBV4-3 to TRBJ2-1, with 8 nucleotides matching TRBD2. The length of the CDR3 is 13 residues. Germline CDR1 is LGHNA and CDR2 is YSLEER. V lost 2 bases, J lost 12 bases, and 6 bases stayed unmatched. The CDR3 nucleotides are TGCGCCAGCAGCCAATCAAGCGGGGGCCGGCAGTTCTTC. Translation gives CASSQSSGGRQFF.

The chain carries TRBV10-3 and TRBJ2-7; 15 bases align to TRBD2. The ends lost 7 bases at V and 5 bases at J; junction bases unmatched: 6. The CDR3 loop spans 15 amino acids. The germline V gene encodes CDR1 ENHRY and CDR2 SYGVKD. CDR3: CAIKNGLAGGNEQYF. The DNA for the CDR3 is TGTGCCATCAAAAACGGACTAGCGGGAGGGAACGAGCAGTACTTC.

This clonotype was seen more than once but under ten times. J is TRBJ2-5 and V is TRBV9; the D gene could be TRBD1 or TRBD2 (5 bases each). V shed 0 bases and J shed 2 bases, with 11 bases lying between them. Germline values: CDR1 SGDLS, CDR2 YYNGEE. The length of the CDR3 is 15 residues. The DNA of the CDR3 is TGTGCCAGCAGCGTAGACGGGGCGGTACAAGAGACCCAGTACTTC. Its translation: CASSVDGAVQETQYF.

This clonotype was detected only a few times. The chain carries TRBV29-1 and TRBJ2-7; TRBD2 matches 9 bases. The CDR3 contains 14 residues. Germline values: CDR1 SQVTM, CDR2 ANQGSEA. Unmatched junction bases numbered 6, after V lost 6 bases and J lost 0 bases. The CDR3 spells CSVLSGGGSYEQYF. Written as DNA, the CDR3 is TGCAGCGTCCTTAGCGGGGGTGGCTCCTACGAGCAGTACTTC.

V gene TRBV20-1 combines with J gene TRBJ2-3; 8 bases match TRBD2. Trimming at V came to 6 bases and at J to 2 bases, leaving 10 bases not matched to a gene. Germline CDR1 and CDR2: DFQATT and SNEGSKA (reference sequence). The CDR3 extends over 15 amino acids. This CDR3 is CSAILSGTNTDTQYF. In DNA form, the CDR3 reads TGCAGTGCCATACTTAGCGGGACCAACACAGATACGCAGTATTTT.

This chain joins TRBV5-1 and TRBJ2-3; TRBD1 might be the D (6 bases). The CDR3 extends over 13 amino acids. Germline V lookup: CDR1 SGHRS, CDR2 YFSETQ. Between the trimmed V and J ends, which lost 4 bases and 6 bases, there was a span of 12 bases. CDR3 nucleotides: TGCGCCAGCAGCATGTACAGGGAGGATACGCAGTATTTT. Its translation: CASSMYREDTQYF.

The chain has TRBV18 and TRBJ2-5; 10 positions match TRBD2. CDR1 is KGHSH and CDR2 is LQKENI in the germline V gene. V trimming: 6 bases; J trimming: 3 bases; junction bases outside the gene matches: 7. The CDR3 runs 15 residues. This chain's CDR3 is CASSRSGGAKETQYF. The CDR3, as DNA: TGTGCCAGCTCCCGAAGCGGGGGGGCTAAAGAGACCCAGTACTTC.

J is TRBJ2-3 and V is TRBV28, with TRBD1 matching 8 bases. Germline CDR1 is MDHEN and CDR2 is SYDVKM. The CDR3 consists of 15 residues. Trimming cost V 8 bases and J 1 base; bases outside gene matches: 8. The CDR3 bases are TGTGCCAGCGCGTGGCAGGGGGCAGGCACAGATACGCAGTATTTT. Protein: CASAWQGAGTDTQYF.

In this sample, this clonotype turned up a few times. The V call is TRBV12-3 or TRBV12-4, the J call TRBJ2-3; possible D gene TRBD2, 6 bases. The CDR3 extends over 14 amino acids. V lost 5 bases and J 9 bases, leaving 18 bases between the germline ends. The CDR3 DNA reads TGTGCCAGCAGTGTCAGAGGGACTGCCTCCACGCAGTATTTT. It translates to CASSVRGTASTQYF.

This clonotype has a handful of counts. J is TRBJ1-2 and V is TRBV29-1, with a possible D match to TRBD1 (6 bases). The CDR3 loop spans 14 amino acids. The germline CDR1 and CDR2 sequences are SQVTM and ANQGSEA. Deletions cut 2 bases from V and 1 base from J, with 11 bases between. CDR3 protein: CSVETTGINYGYTF. CDR3 DNA: TGCAGCGTTGAAACGACAGGAATTAACTATGGCTACACCTTC.

This chain links TRBV29-1 with TRBJ2-7; 12 bases map to TRBD2. The germline CDR1 and CDR2 sequences are SQVTM and ANQGSEA. The CDR3 sequence is 13 residues long. Trimming took 7 bases from V and 5 from J; bases not matched to a gene: 6. The CDR3 bases are TGCAGCGCTAGCGGGGGGGCTCGCGACGAGCAGTACTTC. Residues: CSASGGARDEQYF.

This clonotype occurred a few times. The chain combines TRBV12-3 or TRBV12-4 with TRBJ1-4, with 7 bases fitting TRBD1. The length of the CDR3 is 15 residues. V was pared by 4 bases and J by 1 base, with 3 bases of the junction left unmatched. CDR3: CASSSTGRTNEKLFF. The CDR3 bases are TGTGCCAGCAGTTCGACAGGGCGAACTAATGAAAAACTGTTTTTT.

V is TRBV12-3 or TRBV12-4 and J is TRBJ1-4, with a possible D match to TRBD1 (6 bases). Trimming left V 6 bases short and J 1 base short, with 12 bases between. The CDR3 loop spans 15 amino acids. CDR3 sequence reads: CASRAPGVTNEKLFF. Written as DNA, the CDR3 is TGTGCCAGCAGGGCTCCAGGGGTAACTAATGAAAAACTGTTTTTT.

This clonotype has more than one count but fewer than ten. V gene TRBV3-1 combines with J gene TRBJ1-2; no firm D call. The CDR3 has 13 amino acids. V was clipped by 2 bases and J by 0 bases, with 4 bases between them. The germline V gene has CDR1 LGHDT and CDR2 YNNKEL (reference sequence). CDR3 sequence (DNA): TGTGCCAGCAGCCAAAAGCCTAACTATGGCTACACCTTC. This encodes CASSQKPNYGYTF.

This chain links TRBV27 with TRBJ2-7; D gene uncertain. CDR3 length equals 15 residues. The V gene lost 6 bases and the J gene lost 0 bases, with 15 bases spanning the gap. CDR1 is MNHEY, CDR2 SMNVEV, per germline (reference sequence). CDR3 residues: CASSPFTTGSYEQYF. The CDR3 nucleotides read TGTGCCAGCAGCCCCTTCACGACGGGCTCCTACGAGCAGTACTTC.

This clonotype has more than one count but fewer than ten. The chain links TRBV20-1 to TRBJ2-5, with 12 bases fitting TRBD2. The J call may be wrong; the DNA end is better matched by TRBJ2-1. This CDR3 contains 14 residues. Germline assignment: CDR1 DFQATT and CDR2 SNEGSKA (reference sequence). The CDR3 sequence: CSAKGLAGTAEQFF. The CDR3 DNA is TGCAGTGCTAAGGGACTAGCGGGTACGGCTGAGCAGTTCTTC.

This rearrangement joins TRBV28 to TRBJ2-7; D gene uncertain. V shed 3 bases and J shed 7 bases, with 10 bases lying between them. In germline, CDR1 is MDHEN, CDR2 SYDVKM. The CDR3 contains 12 residues. The chain's CDR3 is CASSFGLLEQYF. The CDR3 DNA reads TGTGCCAGCAGTTTTGGCCTGTTAGAGCAGTACTTC.